The next 26 T cell receptor beta chains were all read from a single sample in a study of early T cells in non-severe SARS-CoV-2 infection. A single record per CDR3 protein comes from TCRdb applying MiXCR to the 5' RACE reads. Among tens of thousands of distinct CDR3 sequences listed, 12% were seen once. Source: whole blood, taken at baseline. The receptors shown here come from an adult who was a healthcare worker with PCR-confirmed SARS-CoV-2 infection or an uninfected control (not recorded which). The donor label of this sample is uncertain.

The DNA of the CDR3 is TGTGCCAGCTCACAAGGGGCTACCTCCTATGGCTACACCTTC. This gives the protein CASSQGATSYGYTF. The rearrangement joins TRBV18 to TRBJ1-2; TRBD1 might be the D (5 bases). This CDR3 region has 14 residues. The germline V gene has CDR1 KGHSH and CDR2 LQKENI. Trimming left V 4 bases short and J 4 bases short, with 13 bases between.

The table lists this clonotype with a few counts. This rearrangement joins TRBV12-3 or TRBV12-4 to TRBJ1-1; D is uncertain. The germline V and J ends were trimmed by 8 bases and 2 bases, with 6 bases remaining between them. The CDR3 is made up of 11 amino acids. The DNA of the CDR3 is TGTGCCAGCGTCGAAAACACTGAAGCTTTCTTT. This translates into CASVENTEAFF.

There are many counts of this clonotype. The chain carries TRBV2 and TRBJ2-1; 14 nucleotides agree with TRBD2. Per germline, CDR1 SNHLY and CDR2 FYNNEI. This CDR3 contains 15 residues. J gave up 9 bases and V 8 bases, and 9 bases lay outside the gene matches. The CDR3 sequence: CASRRGTSGGGEQFF. In nucleotides, the CDR3 is TGTGCCAGCCGACGTGGGACTAGCGGGGGAGGTGAGCAGTTCTTC. The full variable domain, with the rest looked up from reference TRBV2 and TRBJ2-1, is EPEVTQTPSHQVTQMGQEVILRCVPISNHLYFYWYRQILGQKVEFLVSFYNNEISEKSEIFDDQFSVERPDGSNFTLKIRSTKLEDSAMYFCASRRGTSGGGEQFFGPGTRLTVL.

This clonotype was detected a few times. The chain carries TRBV5-6 and TRBJ2-3, with D tentatively TRBD2 (5 bases). CDR1 and CDR2 (germline): SGHDT, YYEEEE. Trimming removed 4 bases from V and 1 base from J, with 13 bases in between. The CDR3 contains 15 residues. CDR3 sequence reads: CASSLATRGTDTQYF. CDR3 coding DNA: TGTGCCAGCAGCCTAGCCACCCGTGGCACAGATACGCAGTATTTT. Drawing the rest from reference TRBV5-6 and TRBJ2-3, the complete variable domain is DAGVTQSPTHLIKTRGQQVTLRCSPKSGHDTVSWYQQALGQGPQFIFQYYEEEERQRGNFPDRFSGHQFPNYSSELNVNALLLGDSALYLCASSLATRGTDTQYFGPGTRLTVL.

This clonotype was seen at least ten times. The rearrangement uses TRBV6-6 and TRBJ1-2; 7 bases agree with TRBD1. Per the germline V gene, CDR1 is MNHNY and CDR2 is SVGAGI (reference sequence). CDR3 size: 16 residues. With 2 bases clipped from V and 2 bases from J, the junction kept 8 bases outside the gene matches. The CDR3: CASSYGRDRTNYGYTF. The CDR3, as DNA: TGTGCCAGCAGTTACGGACGGGACAGAACCAACTATGGCTACACCTTC.

This chain connects TRBV7-3 to TRBJ2-2; 13 bases map to TRBD2. The germline gives CDR1 SGHTA, CDR2 FQGTGA. This CDR3 spans 17 amino acids. Trimming cost V 5 bases and J 3 bases; bases outside gene matches: 6. CDR3 sequence (DNA): TGTGCCAGCAGCCCCCGACTAGCGGGGGGCCACACCGGGGAGCTGTTTTTT. Amino acids: CASSPRLAGGHTGELFF.

The rearrangement joins TRBV4-1 to TRBJ2-3; tentative D call: TRBD1 (6 bases). V lost 1 base to trimming and J lost 1 base, with 9 bases between them. Germline V gene data show CDR1 as MGHRA and CDR2 as YSYEKL. The CDR3 loop spans 15 amino acids. Here the CDR3 DNA reads TGCGCCAGCAGCCAAGTCGGACAGCGCACAGATACGCAGTATTTT. This sequence encodes CASSQVGQRTDTQYF.

This clonotype was seen at least ten times. This chain connects TRBV6-1 to TRBJ1-1; 11 positions match TRBD1. J was trimmed by 10 bases and V by 1 base; bases with no gene match: 2. The CDR3 covers 13 residues. Germline CDR1 MNHNS, CDR2 SASEGT. CDR3 region: CASSEVGTGGAFF. The CDR3 DNA reads TGTGCCAGCAGTGAAGTTGGGACAGGGGGAGCTTTCTTT.

This clonotype has ten or more counts. V and J are TRBV18 and TRBJ2-1, with TRBD2 matching 10 bases. The CDR3 is 16 residues long. With V trimmed by 2 bases and J by 5 bases, 6 bases remained unmatched. CDR1 and CDR2 from the germline V gene are KGHSH and LQKENI. Written as DNA, the CDR3 is TGTGCCAGCTCACCAGCAGCGGGGGGGATAAACAATGAGCAGTTCTTC. Its translation is CASSPAAGGINNEQFF. Full variable domain (outside the CDR3, taken from reference TRBV18 and TRBJ2-1): NAGVMQNPRHLVRRRGQEARLRCSPMKGHSHVYWYRQLPEEGLKFMVYLQKENIIDESGMPKERFSAEFPKEGPSILRIQQVVRGDSAAYFCASSPAAGGINNEQFFGPGTRLTVL.

V and J are TRBV2 and TRBJ2-3; the D is unclear. V was pared by 7 bases and J by 6 bases, with 17 bases between. This CDR3 spans 14 amino acids. The germline V gene has CDR1 SNHLY and CDR2 FYNNEI. This chain's CDR3 is CASIPDFMSDTQYF. Written as DNA, the CDR3 is TGTGCCAGCATTCCCGATTTTATGTCCGATACGCAGTATTTT.

The chain is built from TRBV7-9 and TRBJ2-1; TRBD1 aligns across 7 bases. CDR1 is SEHNR and CDR2 is FQNEAQ in the germline V gene (reference sequence). Trimming removed 5 bases from V and 12 bases from J; junction bases left unmatched: 13. This CDR3 is built from 14 residues. The chain's CDR3 is CASSPEATGVRQFF. The CDR3 nucleotides read TGTGCCAGCAGCCCAGAAGCCACAGGGGTTCGGCAGTTCTTC.

This clonotype was recorded once. The rearrangement uses TRBV20-1 and TRBJ2-2; D is possibly TRBD2 (5 bases). Germline CDR1 and CDR2: DFQATT and SNEGSKA (reference sequence). Trimming pared 1 base from V and 0 bases from J, leaving 6 bases between. The CDR3 has 14 residues. CDR3 amino acids: CSARARANTGELFF. In DNA form, the CDR3 reads TGCAGTGCTAGAGCGAGGGCGAACACCGGGGAGCTGTTTTTT.

This clonotype was seen only a few times. CDR3 sequence (DNA): TGCGCCAGCAGCTTGGGGGGCGGTGGCACAGATACGCAGTATTTT. Amino acid sequence: CASSLGGGGTDTQYF. The gene calls are TRBV5-1 and TRBJ2-3, with D possibly matching TRBD1 (5 bases). Germline CDR1 is SGHRS and CDR2 is YFSETQ. The CDR3 runs 15 residues. V was trimmed by 0 bases and J by 1 base, leaving 9 bases between them. The full variable domain, rest sourced from reference TRBV5-1 and TRBJ2-3, is KAGVTQTPRYLIKTRGQQVTLSCSPISGHRSVSWYQQTPGQGLQFLFEYFSETQRNKGNFPGRFSGRQFSNSRSEMNVSTLELGDSALYLCASSLGGGGTDTQYFGPGTRLTVL.

This sequence joins TRBV19 and TRBJ2-6; TRBD2 is a possible D gene (6 bases). CDR1 and CDR2 from the germline V gene are LNHDA and SQIVND (reference sequence). This CDR3 has 15 residues. Trimming removed 6 bases at V and 4 bases at J, with 13 bases between. CDR3 DNA: TGTGCCAGTAGGGCCGGGGGAACCGGGGCCAACGTCCTGACTTTC. Protein product: CASRAGGTGANVLTF.

The J gene is TRBJ2-1, the V gene TRBV2, with TRBD2 identical over 9 bases. Germline-derived CDR1 and CDR2 are SNHLY and FYNNEI. Losses at the gene ends were 3 bases for V and 7 bases for J; bases not matched to a gene: 4. The CDR3 is 14 amino acids. The CDR3 sequence is CASSDGLAGNEQFF. The CDR3 DNA sequence: TGTGCCAGCAGTGATGGGCTAGCGGGGAATGAGCAGTTCTTC.

This clonotype was counted only a few times. The V and J genes are TRBV20-1 and TRBJ2-5; 9 nucleotides line up with TRBD2. The germline CDR1 and CDR2 sequences are DFQATT and SNEGSKA (reference sequence). J gave up 5 bases and V 5 bases, and 12 bases lay outside the gene matches. This CDR3 spans 15 amino acids. CDR3 sequence (DNA): TGCAGTGCTCCCCCCGCTAGCGGGGATAGGGAGACCCAGTACTTC. Its translation: CSAPPASGDRETQYF.

This clonotype was recorded a few times. This chain connects TRBV5-1 to TRBJ2-3, with TRBD1 matching 8 bases. The length of the CDR3 is 14 residues. The V gene's germline CDR1 is SGHRS and CDR2 YFSETQ. Germline trimming cut 4 bases from V and 2 bases from J; bases unmatched to any gene: 3. The CDR3 DNA reads TGCGCCAGCAGCCCGGGACAGGACACAGATACGCAGTATTTT. Translated: CASSPGQDTDTQYF.

Ten or more counts support this clonotype. In DNA, the CDR3 is TGTGCCAGCAGCTCCCCAGGGGTCCACAATGAGCAGTTCTTC. As protein: CASSSPGVHNEQFF. V is TRBV7-9 and J is TRBJ2-1, with TRBD1 as a possible D gene (6 bases). Trimming removed 4 bases from V and 5 bases from J, with 12 bases in between. The germline gives CDR1 SEHNR, CDR2 FQNEAQ (reference sequence). This CDR3 spans 14 amino acids.

The chain recombines TRBV10-2 with TRBJ1-5, with D unresolved. CDR1 WSHSY and CDR2 SAAADI come from the germline V gene. This CDR3 has 13 amino acids. Trimming removed 4 bases at V and 0 bases at J, with 4 bases between. This chain's CDR3 is CASSAGSNQPQHF. The CDR3 DNA follows: TGCGCCAGCAGTGCGGGTAGCAATCAGCCCCAGCATTTT.

The V call is TRBV7-2, the J call TRBJ2-2; TRBD1 might be the D (5 bases). This CDR3 contains 15 residues. The germline CDR1 and CDR2 sequences are SGHTA and FQGNSA. The V and J ends lost 2 bases and 2 bases respectively, with 9 bases between them. For the CDR3, the DNA is TGTGCCAGCAGCTTATATGGGGCCAACACCGGGGAGCTGTTTTTT. Its protein product is CASSLYGANTGELFF.

This clonotype has only a few counts. This chain connects TRBV28 to TRBJ1-5; TRBD1 matches 7 bases. The trim removed 6 bases at V and 9 bases at J, leaving 23 bases unmatched. Germline V gene sequence: CDR1 MDHEN, CDR2 SYDVKM. This CDR3 spans 18 amino acids. CDR3 DNA: TGTGCCAGCAGGCCCGGGACAGCTGCTGTGTTGGGAAAGTGGCCCCAGCATTTT. Translation gives CASRPGTAAVLGKWPQHF.

This clonotype was counted at least ten times. V and J are TRBV12-3 or TRBV12-4 and TRBJ1-5, with D unresolved. The CDR3 is 12 amino acids. V was shortened by 5 bases and J by 6 bases, with 8 bases between the two germline ends. CDR3 DNA sequence: TGTGCCAGCAGTCTCTCTGGTCAGCCCCAGCATTTT. It specifies CASSLSGQPQHF.

In its sample, this clonotype was seen many times. The V and J genes are TRBV7-2 and TRBJ2-1, with 7 bases matching TRBD2. CDR3 length: 16 amino acids. V was clipped by 5 bases and J by 1 base; unmatched bases: 8. Germline V gene data show CDR1 as SGHTA and CDR2 as FQGNSA. Written as DNA, the CDR3 is TGTGCCAGCAGCACGTTCGACGGGGGGTCCTACAATGAGCAGTTCTTC. Its translation is CASSTFDGGSYNEQFF.

The rearrangement links TRBV5-1 to TRBJ2-3; TRBD1 matches at 9 bases. V was clipped by 4 bases and J by 2 bases; unmatched bases: 5. The CDR3 length is 15 residues. CDR1 SGHRS and CDR2 YFSETQ come from the germline V gene. The CDR3 spells CASSEQGAYTDTQYF. The DNA for the CDR3 is TGCGCCAGCAGCGAACAGGGGGCGTACACAGATACGCAGTATTTT.

This clonotype has a handful of counts. This chain uses TRBV5-1 with TRBJ2-6; TRBD2 agrees at 7 bases. The germline gives CDR1 SGHRS, CDR2 YFSETQ. V was clipped by 4 bases and J by 0 bases; unmatched bases: 10. The CDR3 consists of 18 residues. The CDR3, as DNA: TGCGCCAGCAGCCCGGACGGGGGGTACACCTCTGGGGCCAACGTCCTGACTTTC. It specifies CASSPDGGYTSGANVLTF.

This clonotype was seen only a few times. V and J are TRBV21-1 and TRBJ2-5; the table's D call TRBD1 went unverified against the DNA. TRBV21-1 is labeled a pseudogene. CDR3 length equals 14 residues. CDR3: CASSKGPGAETQYF. For the CDR3, the DNA is TGTGCCAGCAGCAAAGGGCCAGGGGCGGAGACCCAGTACTTC.